This T cell receptor (beta chain) was captured by sequencing in a study of CD8+ T cells in alopecia areata. Study background: It was oral tofacitinib, at 5 to 10 mg twice daily, that treated patients received. Overall study findings and caveats: Patients showed less clear TCR sequence sharing than mice, possibly partly because of HLA diversity.

The CDR3 sequence is 14 residues long. Germline V lookup: CDR1 SGHRS, CDR2 YFSETQ. Between the trimmed V and J ends, which lost 4 bases and 2 bases, there was a span of 13 bases. Patients with alopecia areata provided lesional scalp punch biopsies as well as peripheral blood. The sorting of PBMCs gave CD4+ and CD8+ T cells. Concerning this clone: Its antigen is not identified.

The authors extracted RNA and reverse transcribed it into cDNA as the sequencing template. Some clones are missing from TCRdb's copy, which holds only in-frame ones; the method was immunoSEQ multiplex PCR. The data hold 180,000 or so clones, with 67% observed a single time. The rearrangement joins TRBV5-1 to TRBJ2-7; maybe TRBD1 (6 bases). The specimen was CD8+ T cells sorted from blood, collected at week 0. The receptor comes from a human donor with alopecia areata. CDR3 residues: CASSPPDSTYEQYF. The CDR3 DNA reads as TGCGCCAGCAGCCCCCCGGACAGTACCTACGAGCAGTACTTC.